This T cell receptor beta chain comes out of a study of neoadjuvant anti-PD-1 for oral cavity cancer. Time point here: after neoadjuvant nivolumab, at surgical resection. Per the germline V gene, CDR1 is SGHTA and CDR2 is FQGNSA. V was pared by 3 bases and J by 5 bases, with 6 bases of the junction left unmatched. There are 14 residues in the CDR3. Clones were read by immunoSEQ multiplex PCR, and TCRdb kept only the in-frame ones, dropping some. The sample contains some 9,400 clones, 64% of which appear only once. This clone was recorded once. Sequenced material: PBMCs, taken after nivolumab (anti-PD-1) treatment. The sequence was obtained from a person aged 40 to 85 with oral cavity squamous cell carcinoma. The genes are TRBV7-2 and TRBJ1-1, with 7 bases identical to TRBD1. The CDR3: CASSLFQGGTEAFF. CDR3 sequence (DNA): TGTGCCAGCAGCTTGTTCCAGGGGGGGACTGAAGCTTTCTTT.